Included here is one T cell receptor (beta chain) sequence, with context. This clone showed up just a few times. There is no known antigen for this receptor. It has no much larger one-base neighbor in the sample; base qualities were not kept. This specimen comes from a study of cytomegalovirus exposure and HLA in healthy donors (dated by TCRdb to the late 2010s). Looking at the study overall: According to an earlier analysis of 550 to 750 of the donors, 150 million to 200 million T cells yielded 117 million unique TCR beta sequences and approximately 300 Gb of sequence data. An early release that covered more than 550 HLA-typed donors contained about 300 gigabases of sequencing data and some 87 million unique TCR sequences. Among the roughly 380 genotyped donors, about 85% belonged to the genetic ancestry cluster associated with self-reported Caucasian donors. The study aimed to test whether cataloging public T cell receptors could reveal signatures of past pathogen exposure. The study profiled the T cell repertoires of about 640 subjects by immunosequencing and related them to cytomegalovirus serostatus. In addition to the first cohort of 666 subjects, a separate validation cohort of 130 or so different subjects was used. To predict cytomegalovirus infection status, the study brought together high-throughput TCR immunosequencing, statistical association of individual TCRs with disease status, and machine learning. A later analysis re-analyzed previously published TCR beta repertoires from approximately 670 donors and added high-resolution HLA genotyping to study TCR occurrence patterns. Rather than drawing on any new phenotypic data, the later analysis identified candidate immune exposures from TCR beta sequences and the way those sequences occurred across donors. To decide whether each TCR beta V gene segment behaved as functional or pseudogenic, an earlier analysis of approximately 590 of the donors relied on high-throughput TCR beta sequencing. Donor age, sex, ethnicity and CMV serostatus were collected together with the repertoire data. A later genetic analysis used genome-wide SNP genotypes for 398 of the 666 donors, treating that subset as a discovery cohort. Every repertoire in the discovery cohort had been generated on one and the same sequencing platform. Class I and class II HLA loci were covered by the typing at four-digit resolution. The number of donors typed differed by locus, with roughly 620-630 for A, B, C, DRB1 and DQB1, more than 500 for DQA1, approximately 570 for DPA1, and 450 to 480 for DPB1. Because of strong linkage in the cohort, roughly five DR-DQ haplotypes were treated as single units for association and clustering. Across 398 genotyped donors of the cohort, an average of roughly 250,000 unique TCR beta nucleotide sequences per donor were sequenced, and 15% to 20% of those sequences were non-productive.

The cohort was made up of roughly 670 healthy bone marrow donors. Cohort members were all nominally healthy when sampled, although unrecorded immune exposures were likely present. The donor was CMV seronegative and was included in the group of hundreds of seronegative cohort members. Each donor provided a peripheral blood sample, and peripheral blood mononuclear cells were used for TCR beta sequencing. The Qiagen DNeasy Blood Extraction Kit was used to extract genomic DNA from the blood cell samples. The junction shows trimming of 3 bases on V and 3 bases on J, plus 15 bases between the germline ends. In the germline V gene, CDR1 corresponds to MDHEN and CDR2 to SYDVKM. The CDR3 spans 15 residues, from the cysteine through the phenylalanine. Left in the record is the CDR3 DNA by itself, 45 bases read in frame from the first base. Library preparation used the immunoSEQ multiplex PCR assay. A mixture of 60 forward primers for TCR Vbeta segments and 13 reverse primers for TCR Jbeta segments was used in the multiplex PCR. The CDR3 region of rearranged TCR beta genes was amplified from genomic DNA with a multiplex PCR assay. Amplified TCR beta libraries were sequenced as 87-base-pair reads on the Illumina HiSeq System. The source study handled its data this way. A later analysis counted tens of millions of unique TCR beta chains across the 550 to 750 repertoires, and 9 million to 14 million of these chains were shared by at least two donors. Raw reads were error-corrected and collapsed into unique sequences with a nearest-neighbor algorithm that merged closely related sequences to remove PCR and sequencing errors. To assign V, D and J gene segments, CDR3 sequences were aligned to IMGT reference sequences. For a sequence to be retained, a match of at least six nucleotides to both a V gene segment and a J gene segment was required. Rearrangements were classified as productive when the CDR3 lacked stop codons and remained in frame with V and J, and all other rearrangements were classified as non-productive. CDR3 was defined by IMGT convention, running from the second conserved V-encoded cysteine to the conserved J-encoded phenylalanine. Sequences without an unambiguous match to a single V gene segment were excluded from the earlier analysis of about 640 of the donors. In an earlier analysis of more than 500 of the donors, a V segment was called functional when productive rearrangements were above 56.7%, and segregating when the standard deviation between donors exceeded 5%. A statistical classification framework was built to diagnose cytomegalovirus status from the catalog of TCR beta chain sequences. V and J gene assignment, in a later analysis, came from comparing TCR nucleotide sequences with IMGT/GENE-DB human TR gene sequences. The TCRdist pipeline was used in a later analysis to assign CDR3 sequences and most-parsimonious VDJ recombination scenarios. In a later analysis, every TCR beta chain was defined by the combination of its CDR3 amino acid sequence and its V-gene family, and reads without a unique V-gene family were dropped. To address suspected cross-contamination and a sequencing artifact, a later analysis removed several hundred highly shared, low-generation-probability nucleotide sequences. For each public chain, a later analysis derived a clonal expansion index from normalized ranks of inferred template counts within each repertoire. Generation probabilities in a later analysis came from a VDJ recombination model fitted to out-of-frame rearrangements, and those results were checked against IGoR. In a later analysis, TCR-TCR, TCR-HLA and TCR-CMV co-occurrence was scored with hypergeometric tests, and a repertoire-size bias correction was applied to TCR pairs. False discovery rates were estimated in a later analysis by permuting HLA or CMV assignments 20 times. In a later analysis, co-occurring TCRs were grouped using DBSCAN, and TCRdist sequence similarity was added for clustering within HLA-allele-positive subsets. Repertoires with fewer than 30,000 or more than 120,000 public chains were left out of co-occurrence clustering, as were about 5 repertoires with anomalous nucleotide sharing. The table was pulled from immuneACCESS by TCRdb, which kept in-frame rearrangements only. Such tables lose some clones; where checked, under half of the loss comes from unresolved V genes, and the rest has no known cause. D and trimming were read from the DNA, whereas the V and J calls and clone size are those reported in that table. Recorded for this sample are some 180,000 clones; 76% of them occurred a single time. The ten largest clones represent under 2% of the sample.

General conclusions and limits of the study: V-gene and J-gene trimming of TCR beta chains was associated with a missense DCLRE1C variant in a later genetic analysis, and the association was replicated in an independent cohort. While some public TCRs were present in many individuals, most TCR sequences turned up only very rarely across donors. When HLA alleles, especially DR and DQ, strongly co-occurred, attributing TCR associations to individual alleles was difficult. A few of the identified cytomegalovirus-associated TCR beta chains were confirmed in vitro to be specific for cytomegalovirus antigens. The earlier analysis of some 540 of the donors excluded 15 to 20 rarely observed V segments, including chromosome 9 orphons, because counts were too low. This cohort had only TCR beta chains sequenced, and the lack of alpha or paired-chain data limited which features could be detected. In a later analysis, several top co-occurrence clusters were reported to appear linked to parvovirus B19, influenza, CMV and Epstein-Barr virus. Because some donors lacked HLA typing at each locus, the association tests relied only on the typed subset. An earlier analysis of approximately 590 of the donors showed that most TCR beta V segments appeared in productive rearrangements either about 87% or about 30% of the time, which broadly matched IMGT annotations. The presence/absence analyses assumed that sequencing depth was roughly uniform across donors, and that assumption may not be true. The authors suggested that the approach could potentially be generalized to other disease states and immunological phenotypes. At a false discovery rate of 0.05, a later analysis linked under 20,000 TCR beta sequences to specific HLA alleles. CMV serostatus was the only immune exposure information available for the cohort. In a later analysis, the rate of TCR association differed among HLA loci, with DRB1 alleles having the most associated TCRs and HLA-C alleles having the fewest. Cytomegalovirus status was reported to be diagnosed by the classifier with high specificity and sensitivity in both the original and validation cohorts. A later genetic analysis reported fewer N-insertions in productive TCRs among donors in an Asian-associated ancestry cluster than the roughly 620-donor mean. Because the 87-base-pair reads could not distinguish some IMGT-functional V segments, including TRBV6-2 and TRBV6-3, those segments were excluded. A later analysis found that HLA-associated TCR beta chains were more clonally expanded and had lower generation probabilities than equally common non-associated chains. A total of 150 or so TCR beta chains were listed by the study as associated with cytomegalovirus. Linkage disequilibrium might explain the correlated functional status among segregating V segments, but an unknown experimental factor could not be ruled out. A further reported finding was that TCR beta sequences accurately predicted the HLA-A and HLA-B alleles for most subjects in the first cohort. A later analysis found that most CMV-associated TCR beta chains appeared HLA-restricted, with HLA associations seemingly driven largely by CMV exposure. A cluster of highly shared sequence variants was judged likely to represent a technical artifact of the sequencing pipeline.

Sequenced sample: PBMCs. The TCR originated in a man aged 18 to 30 in good health and CMV-seronegative. This chain joins TRBV28 to TRBJ2-7; TRBD1 might be the D gene, on 6 matching bases. In nucleotides, the sequence is TGTGCCAGCAGTTTCCAGGGGAGAATCAGCTACGAGCAGTACTTC. This sequence encodes CASSFQGRISYEQYF.